The sequence of this TCR beta chain was determined in a study of Ad26.COV2.S vaccination and SARS-CoV-2 variants. Study-wide context: Donor got 5x10^10 or 1x10^11 viral particles of Ad26.COV2.S.

The protocol was immunoSEQ multiplex PCR, while the TCRdb copy is restricted to in-frame clones and leaves out a portion. The sample consists of roughly 380,000 clones, approximately 90% of them appearing once. V dropped 6 bases and J dropped 0 bases, with 23 bases sitting between them. Germline V lookup: CDR1 MDHEN, CDR2 SYDVKM. The CDR3 runs to 18 residues. Treatment meaning: around 19 received Ad26.COV2.S at low or high dose, single or two shots; roughly five received placebo; per-sample allocation not given. Sampling took place 63 days after the first vaccine or placebo injection. Study findings and constraints: There was reportedly substantial breadth in spike-specific CD8+ and CD4+ T cell responses after vaccination.

Notes on this clone: The antigen is not known.

The source was peripheral blood, collected in a trial of Ad26.COV2.S vaccine versus placebo. The V call is TRBV28, the J call TRBJ2-5; D may be TRBD2 (5 bases). This TCR was recovered from a person aged 18-65 years who received the Ad26.COV2.S COVID-19 vaccine or a placebo. The CDR3 DNA reads TGTGCCAGCAGGAACCGGGGTTCCGGGCCCCGAAACCAAGAGACCCAGTACTTC. Amino acids: CASRNRGSGPRNQETQYF.